This entry lists 15 T cell receptor beta chains sequenced from one sample in a study of blood T cell repertoires in COVID-19. Sequencing used immunoSEQ multiplex PCR; TCRdb keeps in-frame clones, though not all of them. The sample lists about 280,000 clones; around 86% were seen once. Material: peripheral blood. The receptors originated from a human donor in a cohort sampled during active COVID-19.

The genes are TRBV2 and TRBJ2-7, with D perhaps matching TRBD2 (5 bases). Per germline, CDR1 SNHLY and CDR2 FYNNEI. There are 14 residues in the CDR3. Trimming removed 1 base from V and 3 bases from J, with 10 bases in between. In DNA, the CDR3 is TGTGCCAGCAGTGAAGAGCTTGACTACTACGAGCAGTACTTC. This encodes CASSEELDYYEQYF.

This sequence joins TRBV14 and TRBJ2-1; tentatively, D is TRBD2 (6 bases). Germline-derived CDR1 and CDR2 are SGHDN and FVKESK. The V end lost 4 bases, the J end lost 9 bases, and 25 bases lay between the germline ends. The CDR3 is 17 residues long. The DNA of the CDR3 is TGTGCCAGCAGCCGCCTTGGGGAGACTAGACCTCTGGGTGAGCAGTTCTTC. This translates into CASSRLGETRPLGEQFF. The full variable domain, in which reference TRBV14 and TRBJ2-1 provide the parts outside the CDR3, is EAGVTQFPSHSVIEKGQTVTLRCDPISGHDNLYWYRRVMGKEIKFLLHFVKESKQDESGMPNNRFLAERTGGTYSTLKVQPAELEDSGVYFCASSRLGETRPLGEQFFGPGTRLTVL.

The chain combines TRBV25-1 with TRBJ2-5; 10 bases fit TRBD2. The CDR3 is 14 amino acids. CDR1 is MGHDK and CDR2 is SYGVNS in the germline V gene. V lost 5 bases, J lost 5 bases, and 5 bases stayed unmatched. This CDR3 is CASSSSGSGETQYF. The CDR3 nucleotides are TGTGCCAGCAGTTCTAGCGGGAGCGGGGAGACCCAGTACTTC.

J is TRBJ2-2 and V is TRBV4-1; D is ambiguous. This CDR3 is built from 15 residues. V was trimmed by 1 base and J by 2 bases, leaving 8 bases between them. CDR1 and CDR2 (germline): MGHRA, YSYEKL. CDR3 bases: TGCGCCAGCAGCCAAGGCGGCTTCAACACCGGGGAGCTGTTTTTT. Translated, it gives CASSQGGFNTGELFF.

This clone was counted only a few times. The V and J genes are TRBV6-6 and TRBJ2-4; 9 positions agree with TRBD2. The CDR3 has 16 residues. V shed 2 bases and J 1 base; nucleotides not matched to a gene: 3. Germline V gene sequence: CDR1 MNHNY, CDR2 SVGAGI (reference sequence). The CDR3 is CASSYIAGVAKNIQYF. The CDR3 DNA reads as TGTGCCAGCAGTTACATAGCGGGAGTGGCCAAAAACATTCAGTACTTC.

The chain has TRBV5-6 and TRBJ2-5; 8 bases fit TRBD2. There are 16 residues in the CDR3. Germline loops: CDR1 SGHDT, CDR2 YYEEEE. The ends lost 0 bases at V and 2 bases at J; junction bases unmatched: 6. The CDR3: CASSLAGGFRQETQYF. CDR3 nucleotides: TGTGCCAGCAGCTTGGCGGGAGGGTTCCGTCAAGAGACCCAGTACTTC. Full variable domain (outside the CDR3, taken from reference TRBV5-6 and TRBJ2-5): DAGVTQSPTHLIKTRGQQVTLRCSPKSGHDTVSWYQQALGQGPQFIFQYYEEEERQRGNFPDRFSGHQFPNYSSELNVNALLLGDSALYLCASSLAGGFRQETQYFGPGTRLLVL.

The rearrangement uses TRBV28 and TRBJ1-1, with a tentative D call TRBD1 (5 bases). The length of the CDR3 is 15 residues. Germline V CDR1 and CDR2: MDHEN, SYDVKM. V lost 7 bases, J lost 1 base, and 16 bases lay in between. DNA of the CDR3: TGTGCCAGCACTCCTCCGGGACTGAGGAACACTGAAGCTTTCTTT. This translates into CASTPPGLRNTEAFF. The full variable domain, with the rest looked up from reference TRBV28 and TRBJ1-1, is DVKVTQSSRYLVKRTGEKVFLECVQDMDHENMFWYRQDPGLGLRLIYFSYDVKMKEKGDIPEGYSVSREKKERFSLILESASTNQTSMYLCASTPPGLRNTEAFFGQGTRLTVV.

The chain employs TRBV12-3 or TRBV12-4 and TRBJ2-7, with TRBD2 matching 7 bases. After removal of 8 bases from V and 3 bases from J, the junction contained 4 bases not matched to a gene. The CDR3 has 12 amino acids. CDR3 sequence (DNA): TGTGCCAGCGGGGACTATTTCTACGAGCAGTACTTC. Translation: CASGDYFYEQYF.

V usage is TRBV5-1 and J usage is TRBJ2-3; no clear D gene. V lost 3 bases and J lost 0, with 14 bases in between. Germline V gene data show CDR1 as SGHRS and CDR2 as YFSETQ. This CDR3 has 16 residues. The CDR3 coding sequence is TGCGCCAGCAGCTCCCAAGCCCCCGTCAGCACAGATACGCAGTATTTT. Protein: CASSSQAPVSTDTQYF.

V and J are TRBV3-1 (or the pseudogene TRBV3-2) and TRBJ1-6; D gene ambiguous. The length of the CDR3 is 14 residues. The V end lost 0 bases, the J end lost 9 bases, and 9 bases lay between the germline ends. Germline V gene data show CDR1 as LGHDT and CDR2 as YNNKEL (reference sequence). Written as DNA, the CDR3 is TGTGCCAGCAGCCAAGATCCAACTATTTCACCCCTCCACTTT. Residues: CASSQDPTISPLHF.

This chain uses TRBV24-1 with TRBJ2-3; D not certain. The V gene's germline CDR1 is KGHDR and CDR2 SFDVKD. The CDR3 has 15 amino acids. Trimming stripped 4 bases from V and 2 bases from J, with 12 bases between. For the CDR3, the DNA is TGTGCCACCAGTGACCATCGACAACCCACAGATACGCAGTATTTT. Protein: CATSDHRQPTDTQYF.

In this sample, this clone turned up once. V usage is TRBV29-1 and J usage is TRBJ2-3; 7 nucleotides align to TRBD2. The CDR3 spans 15 residues. With V trimmed by 5 bases and J by 2 bases, 10 bases remained unmatched. Looked up from germline, CDR1 is SQVTM and CDR2 is ANQGSEA. The DNA for the CDR3 is TGCAGCGTTACCCGGACTAGTTACGACACAGATACGCAGTATTTT. Protein sequence: CSVTRTSYDTDTQYF.

This chain's CDR3 is CASGEQGEWGTEAFF. The CDR3 DNA reads as TGTGCCAGCGGTGAACAGGGTGAATGGGGCACTGAAGCTTTCTTT. The genes are TRBV28 and TRBJ1-1; tentatively, D is TRBD1 (6 bases). Germline lookup yields CDR1 MDHEN and CDR2 SYDVKM. V dropped 8 bases and J dropped 4 bases, with 20 bases sitting between them. This CDR3 has 15 residues.

The V call is TRBV14, the J call TRBJ2-7; TRBD1 matches at 7 bases. CDR1 and CDR2 from the germline V gene are SGHDN and FVKESK. This CDR3 is 12 amino acids long. J was trimmed by 3 bases and V by 8 bases; bases with no gene match: 4. The CDR3 sequence: CASARQGYEQYF. The CDR3, as DNA: TGTGCCAGCGCCAGACAGGGCTACGAGCAGTACTTC.

This chain uses TRBV18 with TRBJ1-4; no definite D call. The CDR3 is 14 residues long. Looked up from germline, CDR1 is KGHSH and CDR2 is LQKENI. Trimming stripped 1 base from V and 2 bases from J, with 5 bases between. DNA of the CDR3: TGTGCCAGCTCACCACAGCTTACTAATGAAAAACTGTTTTTT. Translated: CASSPQLTNEKLFF.